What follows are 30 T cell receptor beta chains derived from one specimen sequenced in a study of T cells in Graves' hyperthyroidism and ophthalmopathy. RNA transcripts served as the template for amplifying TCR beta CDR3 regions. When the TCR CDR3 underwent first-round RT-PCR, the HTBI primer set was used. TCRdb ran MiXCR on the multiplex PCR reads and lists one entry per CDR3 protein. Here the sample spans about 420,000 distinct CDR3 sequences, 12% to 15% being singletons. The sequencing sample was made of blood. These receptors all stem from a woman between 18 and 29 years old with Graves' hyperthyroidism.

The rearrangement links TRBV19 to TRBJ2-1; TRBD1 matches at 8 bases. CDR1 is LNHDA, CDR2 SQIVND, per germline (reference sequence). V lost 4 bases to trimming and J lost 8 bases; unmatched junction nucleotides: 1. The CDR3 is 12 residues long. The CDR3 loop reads CASSTGGDEQFF. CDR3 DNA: TGTGCCAGTAGTACAGGGGGCGATGAGCAGTTCTTC.

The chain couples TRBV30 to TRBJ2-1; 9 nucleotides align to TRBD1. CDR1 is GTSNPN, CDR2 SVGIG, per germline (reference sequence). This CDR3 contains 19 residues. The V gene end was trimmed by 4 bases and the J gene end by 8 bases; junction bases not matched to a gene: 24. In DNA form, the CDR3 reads TGTGCCTGGAACCACGGACAGGGGCCCGGGATAAGCATCGGGCATGAGCAGTTCTTC. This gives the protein CAWNHGQGPGISIGHEQFF.

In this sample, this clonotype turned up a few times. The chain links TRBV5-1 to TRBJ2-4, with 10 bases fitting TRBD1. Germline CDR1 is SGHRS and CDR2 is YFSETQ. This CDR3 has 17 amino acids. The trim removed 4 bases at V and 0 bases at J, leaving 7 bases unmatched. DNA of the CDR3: TGCGCCAGCAGCGCCGGGACAGGGGCTTTAGCCAAAAACATTCAGTACTTC. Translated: CASSAGTGALAKNIQYF.

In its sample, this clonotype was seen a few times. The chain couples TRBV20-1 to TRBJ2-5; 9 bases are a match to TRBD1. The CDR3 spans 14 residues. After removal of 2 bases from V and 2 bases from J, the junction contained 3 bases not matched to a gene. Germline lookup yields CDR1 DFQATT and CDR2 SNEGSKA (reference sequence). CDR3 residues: CSARPDRGQETQYF. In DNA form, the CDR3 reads TGCAGTGCTAGACCAGACAGGGGGCAAGAGACCCAGTACTTC.

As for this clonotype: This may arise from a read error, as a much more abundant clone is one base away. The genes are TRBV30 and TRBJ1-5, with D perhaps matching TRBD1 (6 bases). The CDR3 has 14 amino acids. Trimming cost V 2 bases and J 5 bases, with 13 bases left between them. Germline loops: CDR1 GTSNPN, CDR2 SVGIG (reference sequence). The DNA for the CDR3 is TGTGCCTGGAGTAGAACAGGGTTCTATCAGCCCCAGCATTTT. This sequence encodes CAWSRTGFYQPQHF.

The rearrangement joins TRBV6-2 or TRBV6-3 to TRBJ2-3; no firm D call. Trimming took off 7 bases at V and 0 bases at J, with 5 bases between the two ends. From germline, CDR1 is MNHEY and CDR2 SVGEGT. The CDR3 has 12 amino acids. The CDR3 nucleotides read TGTGCCAGCACCATGAGCACAGATACGCAGTATTTT. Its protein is CASTMSTDTQYF.

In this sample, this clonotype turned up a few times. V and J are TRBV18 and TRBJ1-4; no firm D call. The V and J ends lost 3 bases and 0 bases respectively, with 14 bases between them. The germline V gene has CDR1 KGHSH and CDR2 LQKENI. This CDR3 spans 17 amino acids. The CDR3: CASSPSGGRATNEKLFF. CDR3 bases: TGTGCCAGCTCACCGTCGGGAGGTCGGGCAACTAATGAAAAACTGTTTTTT.

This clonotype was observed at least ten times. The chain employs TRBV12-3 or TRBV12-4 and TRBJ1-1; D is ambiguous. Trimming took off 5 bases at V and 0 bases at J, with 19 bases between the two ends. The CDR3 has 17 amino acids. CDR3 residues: CASSLQSVATLNTEAFF. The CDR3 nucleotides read TGTGCCAGCAGTCTACAATCCGTGGCAACGCTGAACACTGAAGCTTTCTTT.

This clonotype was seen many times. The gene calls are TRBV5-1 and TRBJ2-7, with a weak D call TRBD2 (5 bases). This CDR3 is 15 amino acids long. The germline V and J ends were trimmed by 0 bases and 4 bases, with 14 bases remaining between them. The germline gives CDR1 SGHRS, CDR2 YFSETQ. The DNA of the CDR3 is TGCGCCAGCAGCTTGGGAGGCTCTCGGGATTACGAGCAGTACTTC. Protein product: CASSLGGSRDYEQYF.

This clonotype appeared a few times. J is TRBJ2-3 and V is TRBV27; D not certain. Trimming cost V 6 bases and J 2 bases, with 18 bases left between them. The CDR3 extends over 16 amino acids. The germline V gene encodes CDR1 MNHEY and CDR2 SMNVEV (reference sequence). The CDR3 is CASSHATVSITDTQYF. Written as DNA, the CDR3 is TGTGCCAGCAGCCATGCAACCGTTAGCATCACAGATACGCAGTATTTT.

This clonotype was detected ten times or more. CDR3 sequence (DNA): TGCAGTGCTAGACAGGAGGGGCTGGTTGGCGAGCAGTACTTC. Residues: CSARQEGLVGEQYF. This rearrangement joins TRBV20-1 to TRBJ2-7; maybe TRBD2 (6 bases). Trimming pared 2 bases from V and 6 bases from J, leaving 17 bases between. Germline V lookup: CDR1 DFQATT, CDR2 SNEGSKA (reference sequence). CDR3 length: 14 residues.

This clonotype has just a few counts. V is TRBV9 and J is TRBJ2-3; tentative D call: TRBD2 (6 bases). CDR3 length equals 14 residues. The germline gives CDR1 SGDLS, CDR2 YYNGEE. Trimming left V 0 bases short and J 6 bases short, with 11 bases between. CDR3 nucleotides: TGTGCCAGCAGCGTAGCGGGGGACCAGGATACGCAGTATTTT. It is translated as CASSVAGDQDTQYF.

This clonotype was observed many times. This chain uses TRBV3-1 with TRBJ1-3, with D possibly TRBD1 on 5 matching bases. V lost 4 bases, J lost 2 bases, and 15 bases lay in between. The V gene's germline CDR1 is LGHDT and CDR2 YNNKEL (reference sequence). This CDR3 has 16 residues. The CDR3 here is CASSPSGTAAGNTIYF. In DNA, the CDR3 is TGTGCCAGCAGCCCCTCCGGGACTGCGGCTGGAAACACCATATATTTT.

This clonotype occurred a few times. In DNA form, the CDR3 reads TGTGCCAGCAGTCATGGGACTAGCGGGAGGGGGACAGATACGCAGTATTTT. As protein: CASSHGTSGRGTDTQYF. The chain joins TRBV6-1 to TRBJ2-3, with 16 bases that match TRBD2. The CDR3 spans 17 residues. Per the germline V gene, CDR1 is MNHNS and CDR2 is SASEGT. The V gene end was trimmed by 5 bases and the J gene end by 3 bases; junction bases not matched to a gene: 5.

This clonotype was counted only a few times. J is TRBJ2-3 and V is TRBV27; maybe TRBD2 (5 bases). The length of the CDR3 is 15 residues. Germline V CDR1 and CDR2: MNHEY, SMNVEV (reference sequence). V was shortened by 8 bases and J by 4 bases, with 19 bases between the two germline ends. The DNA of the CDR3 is TGTGCCAGCCGGGATCCGGGATCCCGTCCAGATACGCAGTATTTT. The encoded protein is CASRDPGSRPDTQYF.

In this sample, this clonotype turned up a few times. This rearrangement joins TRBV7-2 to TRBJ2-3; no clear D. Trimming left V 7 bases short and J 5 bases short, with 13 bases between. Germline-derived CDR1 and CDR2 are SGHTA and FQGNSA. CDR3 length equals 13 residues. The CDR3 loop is CASTPEPVDTQYF. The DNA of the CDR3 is TGTGCCAGCACCCCCGAACCGGTAGATACGCAGTATTTT. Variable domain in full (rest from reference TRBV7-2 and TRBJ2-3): GAGVSQSPSNKVTEKGKDVELRCDPISGHTALYWYRQSLGQGLEFLIYFQGNSAPDKSGLPSDRFSAERTGGSVSTLTIQRTQQEDSAVYLCASTPEPVDTQYFGPGTRLTVL.

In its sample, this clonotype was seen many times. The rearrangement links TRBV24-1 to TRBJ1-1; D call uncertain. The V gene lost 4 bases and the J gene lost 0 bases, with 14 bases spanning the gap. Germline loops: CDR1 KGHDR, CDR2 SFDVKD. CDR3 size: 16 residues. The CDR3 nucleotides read TGTGCCACCAGTGACCAAGGGATCCTTTTGAACACTGAAGCTTTCTTT. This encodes CATSDQGILLNTEAFF.

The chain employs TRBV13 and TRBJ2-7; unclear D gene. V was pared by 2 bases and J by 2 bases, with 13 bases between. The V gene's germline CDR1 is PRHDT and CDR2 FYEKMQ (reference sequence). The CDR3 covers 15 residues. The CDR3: CASSLRTSVTYEQYF. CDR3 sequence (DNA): TGTGCCAGCAGCTTACGGACCTCCGTGACCTACGAGCAGTACTTC.

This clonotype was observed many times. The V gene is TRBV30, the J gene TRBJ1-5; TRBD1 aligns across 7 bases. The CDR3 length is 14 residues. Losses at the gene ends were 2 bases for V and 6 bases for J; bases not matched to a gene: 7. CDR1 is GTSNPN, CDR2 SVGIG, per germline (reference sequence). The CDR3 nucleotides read TGTGCCTGGAGTACTGACAGGGCGGGTCAGCCCCAGCATTTT. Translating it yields CAWSTDRAGQPQHF.

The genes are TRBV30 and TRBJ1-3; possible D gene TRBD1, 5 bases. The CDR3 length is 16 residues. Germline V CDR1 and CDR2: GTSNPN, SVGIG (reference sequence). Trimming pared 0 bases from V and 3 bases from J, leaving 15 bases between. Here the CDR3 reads CAWSVGFRELGNTIYF. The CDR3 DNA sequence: TGTGCCTGGAGTGTAGGTTTCAGGGAGCTTGGAAACACCATATATTTT.

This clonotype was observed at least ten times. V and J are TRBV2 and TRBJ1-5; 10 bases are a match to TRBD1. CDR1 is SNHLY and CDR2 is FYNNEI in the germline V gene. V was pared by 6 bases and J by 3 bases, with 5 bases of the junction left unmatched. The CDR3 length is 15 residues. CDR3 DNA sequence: TGTGCCAGCAGAGCAGACAGGGGGCTCAATCAGCCCCAGCATTTT. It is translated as CASRADRGLNQPQHF.

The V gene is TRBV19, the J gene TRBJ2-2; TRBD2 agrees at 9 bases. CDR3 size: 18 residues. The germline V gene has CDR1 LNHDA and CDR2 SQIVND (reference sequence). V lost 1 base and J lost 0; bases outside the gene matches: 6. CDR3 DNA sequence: TGTGCCAGTAGTATAGCGTCGGCTAGCGGGACGAACACCGGGGAGCTGTTTTTT. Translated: CASSIASASGTNTGELFF.

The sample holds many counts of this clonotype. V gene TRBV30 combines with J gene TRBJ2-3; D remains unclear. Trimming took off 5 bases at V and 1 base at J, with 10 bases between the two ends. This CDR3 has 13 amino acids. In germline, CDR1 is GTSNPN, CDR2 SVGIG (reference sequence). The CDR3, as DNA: TGTGCCTGGGATGGAAGGGGCACAGATACGCAGTATTTT. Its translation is CAWDGRGTDTQYF.

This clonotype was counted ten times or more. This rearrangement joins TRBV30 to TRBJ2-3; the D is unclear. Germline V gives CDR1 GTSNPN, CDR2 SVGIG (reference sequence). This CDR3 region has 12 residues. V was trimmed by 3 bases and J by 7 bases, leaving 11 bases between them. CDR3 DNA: TGTGCCTGGAGGGCGCTCACGCATACGCAGTATTTT. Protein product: CAWRALTHTQYF.

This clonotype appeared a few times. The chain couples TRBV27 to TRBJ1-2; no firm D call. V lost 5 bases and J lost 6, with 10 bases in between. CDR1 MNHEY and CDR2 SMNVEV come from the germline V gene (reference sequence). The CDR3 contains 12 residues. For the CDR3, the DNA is TGTGCCAGCAGTCGAGGTTTTGATGGCTACACCTTC. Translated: CASSRGFDGYTF.

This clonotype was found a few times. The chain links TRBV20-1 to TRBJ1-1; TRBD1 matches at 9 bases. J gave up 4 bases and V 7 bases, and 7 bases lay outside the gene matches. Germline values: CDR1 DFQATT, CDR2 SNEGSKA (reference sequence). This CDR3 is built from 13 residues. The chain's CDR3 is CSGGTGRATEAFF. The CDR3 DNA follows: TGCAGTGGGGGGACAGGGCGCGCCACTGAAGCTTTCTTT.

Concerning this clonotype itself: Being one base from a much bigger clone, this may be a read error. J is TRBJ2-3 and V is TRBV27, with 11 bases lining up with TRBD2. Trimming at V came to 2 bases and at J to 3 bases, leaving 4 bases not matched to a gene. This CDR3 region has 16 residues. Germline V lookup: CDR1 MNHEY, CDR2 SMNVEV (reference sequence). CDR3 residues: CASSLPLAGGTDTQYF. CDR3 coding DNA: TGTGCCAGCAGTTTACCCCTAGCGGGAGGTACAGATACGCAGTATTTT.

CDR3 sequence reads: CASSYSNPGSPYNEQFF. DNA of the CDR3: TGTGCCAGCAGTTACTCAAACCCCGGGAGTCCCTACAATGAGCAGTTCTTC. The chain carries TRBV6-5 and TRBJ2-1; D may be TRBD2 (6 bases). Per the germline V gene, CDR1 is MNHEY and CDR2 is SVGAGI. V was shortened by 0 bases and J by 2 bases, with 14 bases between the two germline ends. This CDR3 has 17 amino acids.

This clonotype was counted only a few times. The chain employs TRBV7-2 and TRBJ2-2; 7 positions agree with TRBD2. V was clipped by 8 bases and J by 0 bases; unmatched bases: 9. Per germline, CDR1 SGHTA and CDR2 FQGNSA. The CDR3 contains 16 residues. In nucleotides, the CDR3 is TGTGCCAGCTCACACCGGGGGGACGCGAACACCGGGGAGCTGTTTTTT. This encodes CASSHRGDANTGELFF.

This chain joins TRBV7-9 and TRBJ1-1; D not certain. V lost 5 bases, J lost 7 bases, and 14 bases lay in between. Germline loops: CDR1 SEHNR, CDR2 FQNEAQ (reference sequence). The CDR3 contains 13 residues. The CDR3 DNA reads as TGTGCCAGCAGCCCGGGTGTGCCTGGTGAAGCTTTCTTT. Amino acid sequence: CASSPGVPGEAFF.